A selection of T cell receptor beta chains follows, all from one sample in a study of OX40 agonist ivuxolimab in advanced cancers. Sequencing was performed with immunoSEQ multiplex PCR; in TCRdb, only in-frame clones are kept and a portion is missing. The sample carries under 50,000 clones, roughly 82% recorded once. The sequenced sample was CD4+ or CD8+ T cells sorted from blood, obtained in a trial of the OX40 agonist ivuxolimab. These receptors all stem from an adult with an advanced solid tumor such as melanoma, head and neck, liver or kidney cancer. Each CDR3 is given without its conserved first and last residue. The size entry is marked missing in some rows and otherwise reads once, few, many or a size class.

TRBV5-8 . ASSLGTASYNEQF
TRBV20-1 . SARDWGGT
TRBV7-2 . ASSLSGGDYGYT
TRBV6-6 few ASSWGGNTEAF
TRBV5-1 . ASSWTGTGGITDTQY
TRBV10-2 once ASSESYRNYEQY
TRBV9 . ASSGLGQNTEAF
TRBV19 . ASNIQGVREKLF
TRBV19 . ASSPGPGQGAGAPIEQY
TRBV7-6 . ASRPSAGQETQY
TRBV2 . ASSPTLNTEAF
TRBV30 . AYRQGANTGELF
TRBV30 . AWNMGRANEQF
TRBV6-1 . ASSEGTGTYGYT
TRBV15 . ATSREPTTRNEQF
TRBV6-6 . ASSSRTGNTEAF
TRBV6-4 . ASSETYNSPLH